The source of this T cell receptor (beta chain) is a study of blood T cells in healthy people across ages. Study-level points and caveats: Possibly, changes in expanded clonotypes were confounded because donor CMV status was unknown.

From germline, CDR1 is DFQATT and CDR2 SNEGSKA (reference sequence). The CDR3 sequence is 14 residues long. V shed 6 bases, J shed 3 bases, and the junction held 9 bases outside the gene matches. The sample holds a few counts of this clonotype. Its antigen remains unknown. With a J-beta primer mix and a sample-barcoded 5' primer, a second PCR ran about 6 to 11 cycles. Each CDR3 protein is one row after TCRdb ran MiXCR on the 5' RACE reads. The table records 600,000 or so distinct CDR3 sequences, roughly 48% of them present only once. Caucasian, healthy and from Russia, the donors were aged between roughly 6 and 95.

The sample comprised blood. This TCR derives from an older man in good health. The V and J genes are TRBV20-1 and TRBJ2-7, with 9 nucleotides matching TRBD1. CDR3 nucleotide sequence: TGCAGTGCCCGGGTGGACAGGGGTCGCTACGAGCAGTACTTC. Encoded protein: CSARVDRGRYEQYF.